The 21 T cell receptor beta chains listed next were all sequenced from one sample in a study of T cell responses to AZD1222 COVID-19 vaccine. This table comes from immunoSEQ multiplex PCR, and its TCRdb copy is limited to in-frame clones, with some not included. The sample contains about 120,000 clones, approximately 85% of which appear only once. The sequences come from peripheral blood, collected on day 0 of AZD1222 vaccination. These receptors originate from an adult in good health.

J is TRBJ2-1 and V is TRBV19; D unresolved. Germline V CDR1 and CDR2: LNHDA, SQIVND (reference sequence). Trimming shortened V by 11 bases and J by 4 bases, and 15 bases separated the two germline ends. CDR3 length: 13 amino acids. CDR3 nucleotide sequence: TGTGCCTGTACTGGGCCCCATTACAATGAGCAGTTCTTC. Protein sequence: CACTGPHYNEQFF.

The rearrangement joins TRBV3-1 (or the pseudogene TRBV3-2) to TRBJ2-1, with a tentative D call TRBD1 (5 bases). The CDR3 loop spans 16 amino acids. In germline, CDR1 is LGHDT, CDR2 YNNKEL (reference sequence). Trimming cost V 2 bases and J 5 bases, with 16 bases left between them. The CDR3 nucleotides read TGTGCCAGCAGCCAACAAGGGGCCGGACGCAACAATGAGCAGTTCTTC. This codes for CASSQQGAGRNNEQFF.

The rearrangement joins TRBV7-2 to TRBJ2-7, with TRBD1 as a possible D gene (7 bases). The length of the CDR3 is 17 residues. Trimming removed 0 bases at V and 0 bases at J, with 15 bases between. CDR1 is SGHTA and CDR2 is FQGNSA in the germline V gene. DNA of the CDR3: TGTGCCAGCAGCTTAGCCGGGGGACAGAGGAGCTCCTACGAGCAGTACTTC. Its translation: CASSLAGGQRSSYEQYF. The whole variable domain, filled in from reference TRBV7-2 and TRBJ2-7, reads GAGVSQSPSNKVTEKGKDVELRCDPISGHTALYWYRQSLGQGLEFLIYFQGNSAPDKSGLPSDRFSAERTGGSVSTLTIQRTQQEDSAVYLCASSLAGGQRSSYEQYFGPGTRLTVT.

This clone was counted between two and nine times. This chain uses TRBV20-1 with TRBJ1-1; 10 bases are a match to TRBD1. The length of the CDR3 is 11 residues. CDR1 is DFQATT, CDR2 SNEGSKA, per germline (reference sequence). In DNA, the CDR3 is TGCACCGGGACAGGGGCGTCTGAAGCTTTCTTT. It specifies CTGTGASEAFF.

The chain is built from TRBV19 and TRBJ1-5, with D possibly matching TRBD1 (5 bases). V was cut by 6 bases and J by 4 bases, with 13 bases left in between. Germline V gene data show CDR1 as LNHDA and CDR2 as SQIVND (reference sequence). CDR3 length: 14 amino acids. In nucleotides, the CDR3 is TGTGCCAGTAGATACGGGGCTGGAAATCAGCCCCAGCATTTT. Translation gives CASRYGAGNQPQHF.

The chain employs TRBV15 and TRBJ1-4; tentatively, D is TRBD1 (6 bases). The CDR3 spans 16 residues. V lost 5 bases and J 8 bases, leaving 21 bases between the germline ends. The germline V gene has CDR1 LNHNV and CDR2 YYDKDF (reference sequence). This CDR3 is CATSRRGGGQREKLFF. CDR3 nucleotide sequence: TGTGCCACCAGCCGGAGAGGGGGGGGGCAGAGGGAAAAACTGTTTTTT.

CDR3 loop: CASSPIGRQRGDSYEQYF. DNA of the CDR3: TGTGCCAGCAGCCCTATCGGTCGTCAGCGGGGGGATTCCTACGAGCAGTACTTC. The chain uses TRBV11-2 and TRBJ2-7; TRBD2 agrees at 9 bases. Trimming took 5 bases from V and 1 from J; bases not matched to a gene: 15. CDR1 SGHAT and CDR2 FQNNGV come from the germline V gene. The CDR3 extends over 18 amino acids. The complete variable domain, with remaining parts taken from reference TRBV11-2 and TRBJ2-7, reads EAGVAQSPRYKIIEKRQSVAFWCNPISGHATLYWYQQILGQGPKLLIQFQNNGVVDDSQLPKDRFSAERLKGVDSTLKIQPAKLEDSAVYLCASSPIGRQRGDSYEQYFGPGTRLTVT.

The chain recombines TRBV24-1 with TRBJ1-5, with unresolved D. Germline CDR1 is KGHDR and CDR2 is SFDVKD. This CDR3 has 12 amino acids. V dropped 5 bases and J dropped 4 bases, with 5 bases sitting between them. The CDR3 nucleotides read TGTGCCACCAGTGTTGAAAATCAGCCCCAGCATTTT. Translating gives CATSVENQPQHF.

The chain has TRBV30 and TRBJ2-7; TRBD2 might be the D (5 bases). The germline V and J ends were trimmed by 3 bases and 0 bases, with 6 bases remaining between them. There are 12 residues in the CDR3. Germline assignment: CDR1 GTSNPN and CDR2 SVGIG (reference sequence). In DNA form, the CDR3 reads TGTGCCTGGAGGGGGAGCTCCTACGAGCAGTACTTC. Translation gives CAWRGSSYEQYF. The full variable domain, completed using reference TRBV30 and TRBJ2-7, is SQTIHQWPATLVQPVGSPLSLECTVEGTSNPNLYWYRQAAGRGLQLLFYSVGIGQISSEVPQNLSASRPQDRQFILSSKKLLLSDSGFYLCAWRGSSYEQYFGPGTRLTVT.

The J gene is TRBJ2-1, the V gene TRBV4-1; D is unclear. This CDR3 is built from 15 residues. The V end was cut by 3 bases, the J end by 5 bases, with 14 bases between. CDR1 and CDR2 (germline): MGHRA, YSYEKL. CDR3 loop: CASSHPLVGHNEQFF. The DNA for the CDR3 is TGCGCCAGCAGCCATCCTCTAGTTGGGCACAATGAGCAGTTCTTC.

This clone was seen a handful of times. The CDR3 coding sequence is TGTGCCTGGACTAGACCGGGACAGCCTAACTATGGCTACACCTTC. This sequence encodes CAWTRPGQPNYGYTF. The rearrangement joins TRBV30 to TRBJ1-2; TRBD1 matches at 7 bases. Germline lookup yields CDR1 GTSNPN and CDR2 SVGIG (reference sequence). This CDR3 comprises 15 residues. The V and J ends lost 4 bases and 0 bases, in that order; junction bases with no gene match: 8.

The V call is TRBV13, the J call TRBJ1-1; no firm D call. Germline lookup yields CDR1 PRHDT and CDR2 FYEKMQ (reference sequence). This CDR3 spans 17 amino acids. Deletions cut 5 bases from V and 6 bases from J, with 25 bases between. The CDR3 DNA sequence: TGTGCCAGCAGCCGGATGCCCCCGGACTCTCTTGGGGCTGAAGCTTTCTTT. Encoded protein: CASSRMPPDSLGAEAFF.

V gene TRBV3-1 (or the pseudogene TRBV3-2) combines with J gene TRBJ2-1; D might be TRBD1 (5 bases). The CDR3 is 14 residues long. Germline values: CDR1 LGHDT, CDR2 YNNKEL (reference sequence). The DNA for the CDR3 is TGTGCGGAAAAGGTAGGGGCCGCCTACAATGAGCAGTTCTTC. This codes for CAEKVGAAYNEQFF.

V gene TRBV5-6 combines with J gene TRBJ1-5; D possibly corresponds to TRBD1 (5 bases). The V end was cut by 0 bases, the J end by 2 bases, with 6 bases between. The CDR3 has 14 residues. Per germline, CDR1 SGHDT and CDR2 YYEEEE. CDR3 loop: CASSLGQRNQPQHF. Written as DNA, the CDR3 is TGTGCCAGCAGCTTGGGACAGCGCAATCAGCCCCAGCATTTT.

This chain joins TRBV28 and TRBJ1-4; D unclear. Germline assignment: CDR1 MDHEN and CDR2 SYDVKM. V was trimmed by 3 bases and J by 0 bases, leaving 5 bases between them. There are 14 residues in the CDR3. CDR3 in amino acids: CASSFYATNEKLFF. The DNA for the CDR3 is TGTGCCAGCAGTTTTTATGCAACTAATGAAAAACTGTTTTTT.

The V and J genes are TRBV29-1 and TRBJ1-4; weak D call: TRBD1 (5 bases). In germline, CDR1 is SQVTM, CDR2 ANQGSEA. Trimming cost V 5 bases and J 7 bases, with 14 bases left between them. The CDR3 is 13 residues long. In DNA, the CDR3 is TGCAGCGTTTCCGGGGGAGTTGGTGAAAAACTGTTTTTT. Its protein product is CSVSGGVGEKLFF.

This clone was observed a single time. The chain carries TRBV19 and TRBJ1-5, with TRBD1 identical over 9 bases. The ends lost 4 bases at V and 9 bases at J; junction bases unmatched: 7. The CDR3 has 14 residues. Germline CDR1 is LNHDA and CDR2 is SQIVND (reference sequence). CDR3 coding DNA: TGTGCCAGTAGTAGGGGGACAGGGTTTGCGCCCCAGCATTTT. Translating it yields CASSRGTGFAPQHF.

The genes are TRBV9 and TRBJ1-2; perhaps TRBD1 as D (5 bases). Trimming took 0 bases from V and 8 from J, leaving 11 bases between them. Looked up from germline, CDR1 is SGDLS and CDR2 is YYNGEE. The CDR3 has 13 amino acids. The CDR3 loop is CASSVGPGNGYTF. The CDR3 nucleotides read TGTGCCAGCAGCGTAGGTCCAGGGAACGGCTACACCTTC.

The chain employs TRBV5-1 and TRBJ2-7; D is undetermined. Trimming removed 4 bases at V and 2 bases at J, with 4 bases between. CDR1 is SGHRS and CDR2 is YFSETQ in the germline V gene. This CDR3 region has 11 residues. Written as DNA, the CDR3 is TGCGCCAGCAGCCTAGCCTACGAGCAGTACTTC. The encoded protein is CASSLAYEQYF. The full variable domain, its missing parts supplied by reference TRBV5-1 and TRBJ2-7, is KAGVTQTPRYLIKTRGQQVTLSCSPISGHRSVSWYQQTPGQGLQFLFEYFSETQRNKGNFPGRFSGRQFSNSRSEMNVSTLELGDSALYLCASSLAYEQYFGPGTRLTVT.

Turning to this clone: Other DNA sequences in the sample encode the same CDR3. V usage is TRBV3-1 (or the pseudogene TRBV3-2) and J usage is TRBJ2-5; D might be TRBD1 or TRBD2, each matching 5 bases. The CDR3 extends over 14 amino acids. The V end lost 2 bases, the J end lost 1 base, and 8 bases lay between the germline ends. CDR1 is LGHDT, CDR2 YNNKEL, per germline (reference sequence). CDR3: CASSQRGGQETQYF. The CDR3 DNA follows: TGTGCCAGCAGCCAACGGGGCGGCCAAGAGACCCAGTACTTC.

This chain connects TRBV7-8 to TRBJ1-1, with 10 bases aligning to TRBD1. V trimming: 5 bases; J trimming: 3 bases; junction bases outside the gene matches: 9. This CDR3 is 16 amino acids long. Germline lookup yields CDR1 SGHVS and CDR2 FQNEAQ. CDR3 sequence reads: CASSPARQGAYTEAFF. The DNA of the CDR3 is TGTGCCAGCAGCCCGGCCAGACAGGGGGCTTACACTGAAGCTTTCTTT.